This T cell receptor beta chain was captured by sequencing in a study of blood T cell repertoires in COVID-19. Study details: The samples span acute and convalescent COVID-19 from the United States, Italy and Spain. In each case, the material was cDNA or gDNA derived from T cells, B-cell-depleted T cells, or PBMCs.

V trimming: 5 bases; J trimming: 6 bases; junction bases outside the gene matches: 13. Germline values: CDR1 MNHNY, CDR2 SVGAGI (reference sequence). The CDR3 consists of 15 residues. In the source study's methods: Counts of nucleated cells, estimated from reference gene primer amplification, were obtained. Produced via immunoSEQ multiplex PCR; TCRdb's table is partial and in-frame only. The D gene and trimming were derived from the DNA, and the V and J assignments and clone size from that table. The table lists around 72,000 clones, over 65% of them singletons, with about 18% in the top ten. The chain recombines TRBV6-6 with TRBJ2-7, with 7 bases identical to TRBD2. The sequence was obtained from a woman of 80 years or more with acute or convalescent COVID-19. The sample taken for sequencing was peripheral blood. CDR3 sequence: CASSPRESGVSEQYF. CDR3 DNA: TGTGCCAGCAGTCCCCGAGAAAGCGGGGTTTCCGAGCAGTACTTC.